Given below is one TCR beta chain in context. This record comes from a study of blood T cell repertoires in COVID-19. Sequencing was performed with immunoSEQ multiplex PCR; in TCRdb, only in-frame clones are kept and a portion is missing. The sample yields over 250,000 clones, around 80% seen once. The sequence derives from a man under 40 with acute COVID-19. Sequenced: PBMCs or T cells enriched from blood (not recorded which).

In nucleotides, the CDR3 is TGTGCCACCTGCACAGGCGAATGGACTGAAGCTTTCTTT. Translated: CATCTGEWTEAFF. This chain uses TRBV6-5 with TRBJ1-1; possibly TRBD1 for D (5 bases). V shed 10 bases and J shed 5 bases, with 17 bases lying between them. The germline V gene has CDR1 MNHEY and CDR2 SVGAGI. This CDR3 is 13 amino acids long.